This T cell receptor beta chain was documented in a study of shared clonotypes between healthy human individuals. Looking at the study overall: The donor pool was made up of two women and three men aged 18 to 49.

V was pared by 5 bases and J by 6 bases, with 8 bases of the junction left unmatched. CDR3 length: 14 amino acids. Per germline, CDR1 SEHNR and CDR2 FQNEAQ (reference sequence). The quantity of DNA used in unsorted PBMC replicate PCRs was approximately 300 ng, corresponding to tens of thousands of T cell genomes. Data came from immunoSEQ multiplex PCR; TCRdb stores just in-frame clones and leaves some out. The data contain fewer than 650,000 clones, 70% to 80% of them seen just once; the ten biggest clones take up approximately 12%. This sequence joins TRBV7-9 and TRBJ2-3; TRBD2 matches at 7 bases. This TCR was sampled from a woman aged 40 to 50 in good health. Some clones in this sample may be carry-over from other donors' samples. What was sequenced was PBMCs. The CDR3 region has the DNA TGTGCCAGCAGCCAGCGGGGCATGGGGGATACGCAGTATTTT. This sequence encodes CASSQRGMGDTQYF.